These T cell receptor beta chains were read from a single sample in a study of regulatory T cells in long-lasting Graves disease. TCRdb ran MiXCR on the multiplex PCR reads and lists one entry per CDR3 protein. The table lists about 470,000 distinct CDR3 sequences, 20% to 25% of them singletons. The starting material was peripheral blood mononuclear cells (PBMCs), obtained when the disease was refractory, from a patient treated with antithyroid drugs. The receptors originated from a female donor with Graves disease. The CDR3 runs from the conserved cysteine through the conserved F or W. Fields, in order: V gene, J gene, clone size, D gene, CDR3 DNA, CDR3 protein. D genes are given only for firm matches. The size field is filled for only some rows; it gives once, few, many or a size class.

TRBV10-3,TRBJ2-7,few,TRBD1,TGTGCCGCGGGACAGGGGGCTCCCTACGAGCAGTACTTC,CAAGQGAPYEQYF
TRBV7-2,TRBJ1-5,.,TRBD1,TGTGCCAGCGGTACAGGGGGGTTCGGGAGCAATCAGCCCCAGCATTTT,CASGTGGFGSNQPQHF
TRBV28,TRBJ2-7,many,TRBD1,TGTGCCAGCATTGGACAGGGCTCCTACGAGCAGTACTTC,CASIGQGSYEQYF
TRBV15,TRBJ1-1,many,.,TGTGCCACCAGCAAGCTCGGGACACCGAACACTGAAGCTTTCTTT,CATSKLGTPNTEAFF
TRBV18,TRBJ1-1,many,.,TGTGCCAGCAGTCCCCTCGAGAACACTGAAGCTTTCTTT,CASSPLENTEAFF
TRBV7-9,TRBJ2-3,few,TRBD2,TGTGCCAGCAGCCCATACGGGCGGGAGTCTACATATACGCAGTATTTT,CASSPYGRESTYTQYF
TRBV7-9,TRBJ1-3,few,.,TGTGCCAGCAGCCCCGAGGGGGACTATCTCTCTGGAAACACCATATATTTT,CASSPEGDYLSGNTIYF
TRBV10-3,TRBJ1-4,many,TRBD1,TGTGCCATCAGTGAGTCGGCAGGGGGCCATAATGAAAAACTGTTTTTT,CAISESAGGHNEKLFF
TRBV5-1,TRBJ1-4,many,.,TGCGCCAGCTCCAGCTACGATGAAAAACTGTTTTTT,CASSSYDEKLFF
TRBV20-1,TRBJ2-5,many,.,TGCAGTGCTAGACCGCCCGGGACCCGGGTGGAGACCCAGTACTTC,CSARPPGTRVETQYF
TRBV7-2,TRBJ2-5,many,TRBD2,TGTGCCAGCAGATCGAGGGGGACTAGCGGCAGGGAGACCCAGTACTTC,CASRSRGTSGRETQYF
TRBV3-1,TRBJ2-3,.,.,TGTGCCAGCAGCCAAGTGGATACGCAGTATTTT,CASSQVDTQYF
TRBV7-9,TRBJ2-7,many,.,TGTGCCAGCAGTTGGGGACAAAGCGAGCAGTACTTC,CASSWGQSEQYF
TRBV29-1,TRBJ2-7,many,TRBD1,TGCAGCGTTGAAGCAAGGACAGGATCCCCCGAGCAGTACTTC,CSVEARTGSPEQYF
TRBV6-1,TRBJ2-7,many,.,TGTGCCAGCAGTGGACAGGCCTTCGAGCAGTACTTC,CASSGQAFEQYF
TRBV6-1,TRBJ1-1,many,.,TGTGCCAGCAGAAACAGGGTTCTGAACACTGAAGCTTTCTTT,CASRNRVLNTEAFF
TRBV24-1,TRBJ2-2,.,.,TGTGCCACCAGTGATATCACCAGCGGGGAGCTGTTTTTT,CATSDITSGELFF
TRBV7-2,TRBJ2-5,many,TRBD2,TGTGCCAGCAGCTTAGCGCGGGAGGGCCCCCAGTACTTC,CASSLAREGPQYF
TRBV24-1,TRBJ2-2,few,.,TGTGCCACCAGACAGCCCAACACCGGGGAGCTGTTTTTT,CATRQPNTGELFF
TRBV19,TRBJ2-2,.,.,TGTGCCAGTAGTATCGAGGGAGGCACCGGGGAGCTGTTTTTT,CASSIEGGTGELFF
TRBV10-3,TRBJ2-5,once,.,TGTGCCATCAGTGAGTCCTCGGGGTACCAAGAGACCCAGTACTTC,CAISESSGYQETQYF
TRBV6-1,TRBJ1-1,.,TRBD1,TGTGCCAGCAGTCTCTGGACAGGGGGCTACGGGAACACTGAAGCTTTCTTT,CASSLWTGGYGNTEAFF
TRBV7-9,TRBJ2-5,few,.,TGTGCCAGCGAGGGGAGCACAGGGCAGACCCAGTACTTC,CASEGSTGQTQYF
TRBV24-1,TRBJ2-5,many,TRBD1,TGTGCCACCAGTGATCAGACTCGGACAGGGCGGGAGACCCAGTACTTC,CATSDQTRTGRETQYF
TRBV24-1,TRBJ2-3,.,.,TGTGCCACCAGTGAGTCTTCCCGCACGCAGTATTTT,CATSESSRTQYF
TRBV5-8,TRBJ2-7,.,.,TGTGCCAGTGGGCTCGGTTCCTACGAGCAGTACTTC,CASGLGSYEQYF
TRBV5-1,TRBJ1-1,.,.,TGCGCCAGCAGCCCGGGACAAATGACTGAAGCTTTCTTT,CASSPGQMTEAFF
TRBV28,TRBJ1-4,many,.,TGTGCCAGCAGCCAGGGGACCCTAACTAATGAAAAACTGTTTTTT,CASSQGTLTNEKLFF
TRBV10-1,TRBJ2-6,few,TRBD1,TGCGCCAGCTCATCAGGGGGCTCTGGGGCCAACGTCCTGACTTTC,CASSSGGSGANVLTF
TRBV29-1,TRBJ2-7,few,TRBD2,TGCAGCGTCGATAGCGGGAGCTCCTACGAGCAGTACTTC,CSVDSGSSYEQYF
TRBV29-1,TRBJ1-2,.,.,TGCAGCGTTGTTGAGGTAGAGGGAGTGGGTTATGGCTACACCTTC,CSVVEVEGVGYGYTF